The T cell receptor beta chain under discussion was sequenced for a study of T-cell reconstitution after alpha-beta-depleted transplantation in children. The study, taken as a whole, reports: Counts and diversity of T cells one year after transplant came mostly from newly produced T cells. The study reportedly traced alpha-beta T cells about two months after transplant to several hundred expanded graft clones. Diversity of TCRbeta at day 60 was high in some patients, arising from surviving recipient T cells and thymic progenitors.

Molecular barcoding with unique molecular identifiers was used for the TCRbeta library. TCRdb re-called the PCR reads with MiXCR, one entry per CDR3 protein. The sample includes 81,000 or so distinct CDR3 sequences, 15% of them seen just once. A note on this clonotype: Its antigen is still unknown.

Germline V lookup: CDR1 SGHTA, CDR2 FQGNSA. The CDR3 spans 16 residues. V was clipped by 5 bases and J by 0 bases, with 16 bases between them. This receptor was taken from a male patient aged 2 to 10 who had a stem cell transplant for acute lymphoblastic leukemia, so the T cells may come from the graft donor. The input for sequencing was PBMCs, mostly from graft donor cells, taken 180 days after TCRalphabeta/CD19-depleted stem cell transplant. The chain couples TRBV7-2 to TRBJ2-5; D is unresolved. The CDR3 protein is CASSAGRTSNQETQYF. DNA for the CDR3: TGTGCCAGCAGCGCAGGACGGACGTCAAACCAAGAGACCCAGTACTTC.